What follows are 20 T cell receptor beta chains derived from one specimen sequenced in a study of T cell responses to AZD1222 COVID-19 vaccine. The protocol was immunoSEQ multiplex PCR, while the TCRdb copy is restricted to in-frame clones and leaves out a portion. The data contain some 140,000 clones, roughly 90% of them singletons. This specimen consisted of peripheral blood, obtained on day 0 of AZD1222 vaccination. Receptor source: an adult in good health.

Only one count was recorded for this clone. The V and J genes are TRBV9 and TRBJ2-1; D is unclear. The CDR3 covers 15 residues. Germline V gene lookup returns CDR1 SGDLS and CDR2 YYNGEE. V shed 0 bases and J shed 2 bases, with 9 bases lying between them. CDR3 sequence: CASSVVASPYNEQFF. The CDR3 region has the DNA TGTGCCAGCAGCGTAGTGGCCAGTCCCTACAATGAGCAGTTCTTC.

The J gene is TRBJ2-7, the V gene TRBV3-1 (or the pseudogene TRBV3-2); 7 bases map to TRBD2. This CDR3 spans 15 amino acids. V gave up 1 base and J gave up 2 bases; unmatched junction bases: 5. Germline V gene lookup returns CDR1 LGHDT and CDR2 YNNKEL (reference sequence). In nucleotides, the CDR3 is TGTGCCAGCAGCCAAGCGCCTAGCGGAACCTACGAGCAGTACTTC. Its protein product is CASSQAPSGTYEQYF.

The rearrangement links TRBV4-3 to TRBJ2-2; 9 bases line up with TRBD1. After removal of 3 bases from V and 2 bases from J, the junction contained 4 bases not matched to a gene. Germline lookup yields CDR1 LGHNA and CDR2 YSLEER. This CDR3 comprises 16 residues. CDR3 in amino acids: CASSHWTGANTGELFF. CDR3 nucleotides: TGCGCCAGCAGCCACTGGACAGGGGCTAACACCGGGGAGCTGTTTTTT.

The rearrangement joins TRBV4-2 to TRBJ1-2; TRBD1 matches 10 bases. CDR3 length: 15 residues. Germline V gene sequence: CDR1 LGHNA, CDR2 YNFKEQ. V shed 0 bases and J 7 bases; nucleotides not matched to a gene: 5. This CDR3 reads CASSQEAGQGIGYTF. The DNA of the CDR3 is TGTGCCAGCAGCCAAGAAGCGGGACAGGGGATTGGCTACACCTTC.

The chain links TRBV10-3 to TRBJ1-5; tentatively, D is TRBD1 (5 bases). The CDR3 loop spans 13 amino acids. Germline V gene sequence: CDR1 ENHRY, CDR2 SYGVKD. The V end was cut by 5 bases, the J end by 5 bases, with 10 bases between. Here the CDR3 DNA reads TGTGCCATCAGTTGGACAACGGATCAGCCCCAGCATTTT. It yields the protein CAISWTTDQPQHF.

The rearrangement uses TRBV15 and TRBJ1-1, with D maybe TRBD1 (6 bases). V shed 3 bases and J shed 10 bases, with 18 bases lying between them. Germline-derived CDR1 and CDR2 are LNHNV and YYDKDF (reference sequence). The CDR3 has 14 amino acids. CDR3 bases: TGTGCCACCAGCAGCGGTACAGGGAATCCACGAGCTTTCTTT. This translates into CATSSGTGNPRAFF.

This rearrangement joins TRBV5-5 to TRBJ2-7; the match to TRBD1 covers 9 bases. The CDR3 has 12 residues. Germline V CDR1 and CDR2: SGHKS, YYEKEE (reference sequence). J gave up 5 bases and V 5 bases, and 2 bases lay outside the gene matches. The CDR3 spells CASSWTGDEQYF. CDR3 DNA sequence: TGTGCCAGCAGTTGGACAGGGGACGAGCAGTACTTC. Supplemented by reference TRBV5-5 and TRBJ2-7, the full variable domain reads DAGVTQSPTHLIKTRGQQVTLRCSPISGHKSVSWYQQVLGQGPQFIFQYYEKEERGRGNFPDRFSARQFPNYSSELNVNALLLGDSALYLCASSWTGDEQYFGPGTRLTVT.

The gene calls are TRBV6-6 and TRBJ2-1; possibly TRBD1 for D (6 bases). This CDR3 region has 18 residues. The ends were cut back, 5 bases at V and 6 bases at J, with 26 bases in the middle. The V gene's germline CDR1 is MNHNY and CDR2 SVGAGI (reference sequence). The CDR3 sequence is CASSQLPPGTDSPNEQFF. CDR3 nucleotides: TGTGCCAGCAGTCAGCTACCCCCCGGGACGGACAGCCCCAATGAGCAGTTCTTC.

The chain carries TRBV6-5 and TRBJ1-6, with D possibly being TRBD1 (5 bases). CDR1 MNHEY and CDR2 SVGAGI come from the germline V gene. The CDR3 is 14 residues long. V lost 7 bases to trimming and J lost 2 bases, with 9 bases between them. The DNA for the CDR3 is TGTGCCAGCATGAGGGGACCCTATAATTCACCCCTCCACTTT. Translating it yields CASMRGPYNSPLHF.

This clone was seen once. V usage is TRBV6-5 and J usage is TRBJ1-2; 7 bases agree with TRBD1. This CDR3 has 14 amino acids. The trim removed 7 bases at V and 3 bases at J, leaving 8 bases unmatched. CDR1 is MNHEY, CDR2 SVGAGI, per germline. CDR3 residues: CASTFSGTDYGYTF. DNA of the CDR3: TGTGCCAGCACTTTCTCCGGGACAGACTATGGCTACACCTTC.

V is TRBV11-3 and J is TRBJ1-2; maybe TRBD1 (6 bases). Germline loops: CDR1 SGHNT, CDR2 YENEEA. The CDR3 runs 12 residues. With 4 bases removed from V and 5 bases from J, the gap between germline ends came to 8 bases. The chain's CDR3 is CASSSQGYGYTF. The CDR3 DNA sequence: TGTGCCAGCAGCTCCCAGGGGTATGGCTACACCTTC.

This rearrangement joins TRBV15 to TRBJ1-1, with D possibly TRBD1 on 6 matching bases. CDR3 size: 16 residues. Trimming stripped 0 bases from V and 10 bases from J, with 21 bases between. The germline CDR1 and CDR2 sequences are LNHNV and YYDKDF (reference sequence). The DNA of the CDR3 is TGTGCCACCAGCAGAGAGGGGGCAGGGACCCAAAAGAGAGCTTTCTTT. Translating gives CATSREGAGTQKRAFF.

This rearrangement joins TRBV7-3 to TRBJ2-7, with D possibly being TRBD1 or TRBD2 (7 bases each). The germline V gene has CDR1 SGHTA and CDR2 FQGTGA. The CDR3 consists of 15 residues. Trimming took off 4 bases at V and 6 bases at J, with 19 bases between the two ends. CDR3 protein: CASSSSGGASREQYF. The DNA for the CDR3 is TGTGCCAGCAGCTCCTCAGGGGGGGCCTCCCGCGAGCAGTACTTC.

The V and J genes are TRBV20-1 and TRBJ1-2; D is ambiguous. The CDR3 has 11 residues. Germline-derived CDR1 and CDR2 are DFQATT and SNEGSKA (reference sequence). The V end lost 3 bases, the J end lost 8 bases, and 10 bases lay between the germline ends. The CDR3 loop is CSASLAGGYTF. CDR3 sequence (DNA): TGCAGTGCTAGTTTAGCTGGGGGCTACACCTTC.

This sequence joins TRBV7-9 and TRBJ2-3; 10 positions match TRBD1. From germline, CDR1 is SEHNR and CDR2 FQNEAQ (reference sequence). V shed 7 bases and J 1 base; nucleotides not matched to a gene: 8. The CDR3 runs to 16 residues. CDR3 in DNA: TGTGCCAGCACCAAAGTGGGGACAGGGGGCACAGATACGCAGTATTTT. The encoded protein is CASTKVGTGGTDTQYF.

The chain uses TRBV18 and TRBJ1-5, with a tentative D call TRBD1 (5 bases). CDR1 and CDR2 from the germline V gene are KGHSH and LQKENI. CDR3 length equals 16 residues. With 8 bases removed from V and 1 base from J, the gap between germline ends came to 18 bases. The CDR3 sequence: CASHPTGGESNQPQHF. The CDR3 DNA reads TGTGCCAGCCACCCGACGGGGGGAGAAAGCAATCAGCCCCAGCATTTT.

The chain employs TRBV27 and TRBJ2-5, with 10 bases fitting TRBD2. The CDR3 runs to 16 residues. V was pared by 11 bases and J by 5 bases, with 17 bases of the junction left unmatched. Germline assignment: CDR1 MNHEY and CDR2 SMNVEV (reference sequence). Written as DNA, the CDR3 is TGTGCCCTCAGGGGCCTTACTAGCGGGGCGGGGGAGACCCAGTACTTC. Amino acids: CALRGLTSGAGETQYF.

V usage is TRBV6-5 and J usage is TRBJ1-1, with D possibly being TRBD1 (5 bases). The germline V and J ends were trimmed by 8 bases and 2 bases, with 15 bases remaining between them. Germline assignment: CDR1 MNHEY and CDR2 SVGAGI. CDR3 size: 14 residues. CDR3 coding DNA: TGTGCCAGCCACGCGGGGGGGGTTAACACTGAAGCTTTCTTT. Its protein product is CASHAGGVNTEAFF.

The chain links TRBV6-2 or TRBV6-3 to TRBJ2-1; the match to TRBD2 covers 7 bases. Germline trimming cut 1 base from V and 8 bases from J; bases unmatched to any gene: 14. CDR3 length equals 17 residues. The germline V gene encodes CDR1 MNHEY and CDR2 SVGEGT. CDR3 nucleotide sequence: TGTGCCAGCAGTTACTATTTCGGAGGTAGCGGGCTCGATGAGCAGTTCTTC. Its translation is CASSYYFGGSGLDEQFF.

This clone appeared a few times. Additional DNA sequences in this sample encode the identical CDR3. This chain uses TRBV4-2 with TRBJ1-4; D unresolved. With 0 bases removed from V and 8 bases from J, the gap between germline ends came to 10 bases. There are 14 residues in the CDR3. Germline values: CDR1 LGHNA, CDR2 YNFKEQ. In DNA form, the CDR3 reads TGTGCCAGCAGCCAAGATCCGCGTCGAGAAAAACTGTTTTTT. As protein: CASSQDPRREKLFF.